The entry that follows covers one TCR beta chain sequence. Its specificity is unknown. These data are taken from a study of CD8 T cells in ankylosing spondylitis. This CDR3 is 14 amino acids long. Between the trimmed V and J ends, which lost 3 bases and 9 bases, there was a span of 12 bases. From germline, CDR1 is SGHTA and CDR2 FQGNSA. Study results and limitations: Prior work had noted some motif variants in reactive arthritis blood and synovial fluid. Reportedly, matched ankylosing spondylitis synovial fluid was significantly enriched for disease-linked clones. Ankylosing spondylitis blood appeared to be characterized by a TCR beta motif of about 8 highly homologous variants.

TCRdb processed the 5' RACE reads anew with MiXCR; each CDR3 protein has one entry. Among 700,000 to 850,000 distinct CDR3 sequences listed, about 12% were seen once. This sequence was found in a male donor with ankylosing spondylitis. The sample comprised blood, either unsorted or a sorted T cell fraction (not recorded which). This chain links TRBV7-2 with TRBJ1-6; TRBD1 is a possible D gene (6 bases). The CDR3 sequence is CASSLPGVGSPLHF. DNA of the CDR3: TGTGCCAGCAGCTTGCCAGGGGTAGGTTCACCCCTCCACTTT.